What follows is one T cell receptor (beta chain) and its context. What it binds is unknown. The CDR3 spans 14 residues. CDR1 is SGHNT and CDR2 is YENEEA in the germline V gene. The V gene lost 4 bases and the J gene lost 7 bases, with 13 bases spanning the gap. Reverse transcription of all isolated RNA meant that expressed TCRB transcripts were sequenced. Profiling relied on immunoSEQ multiplex PCR, and the TCRdb table lists in-frame clones only, not all of them. The sample has around 250,000 clones, more than 11% seen once; the top ten hold around 0.019%. Researchers reported sorting CD4+ naive, central memory, regulatory and stem cell-like memory cells via CD45RO/CCR7/CD25/CD127/CD95/CD27. These data come from a study of beta chain features in type 1 diabetes. Study context: Healthy donors and patients had similar age, gender and cell yields.

Points from the study as a whole: Type 1 diabetes patients had moderately but significantly shorter TCRB CDR3s in all four CD4+ subsets. For type 1 diabetes patients, VDJ junctions showed fewer insertions and more deletions.

This receptor was taken from a man aged 25-45 years with type 1 diabetes. The sequenced sample was naive CD4+ T cells from blood. V is TRBV11-3 and J is TRBJ2-2; perhaps TRBD1 as D (6 bases). CDR3 residues: CASSYRASGGELFF. Here the CDR3 DNA reads TGTGCCAGCAGCTACAGGGCGTCGGGCGGGGAGCTGTTTTTT.